These T cell receptor beta chains were read from a single sample in a study of metastatic and nonmetastatic thyroid tumors. TCRdb re-clonotyped the PCR reads through MiXCR. The sample records 26,000 or so clones, 15% being singletons. Sequencing was carried out using blood. The receptors were sampled from a male donor with papillary thyroid cancer or a benign thyroid nodule (not recorded which). Some clones in this sample may be carry-over from other donors' samples. CDR3s include the opening cysteine and the closing phenylalanine or tryptophan. The D gene is left open where the match is weak. The size of a clone is reported for some rows only, either as once, few or many, or as a class for expanded clones.

v_call,clone_size,j_call,d_call,cdr3_nt,cdr3_aa
TRBV27,medium-sized,TRBJ2-7,.,TGTGCCAGCTATTCCAGCTCCTACGAGCAGTACTTC,CASYSSSYEQYF
TRBV11-2,.,TRBJ2-5,TRBD2,TGTGCCAGCAGCTTAGGACTAGCGGGGCAAGAGACCCAGTACTTC,CASSLGLAGQETQYF
TRBV9,many,TRBJ1-3,TRBD1,TGTGCCAGCAGCGGCCCAGGACAGGGGGCTTCTGGAAACACCATATATTTT,CASSGPGQGASGNTIYF
TRBV5-1,many,TRBJ2-3,.,TGCGCCAGCAGCTTGGACGGGAGTTCAGATACGCAGTATTTT,CASSLDGSSDTQYF
TRBV18,.,TRBJ2-7,TRBD1,TGTGCCAGCTCACCTACAGGGGTCGAGCAGTACTTC,CASSPTGVEQYF
TRBV18,many,TRBJ2-1,.,TGTGCCAGCTCACCGACGGGACCACTCAATGAGCAGTTCTTC,CASSPTGPLNEQFF
TRBV11-1,.,TRBJ2-3,TRBD2,TGTGCCAGCAGCTCCCCTGGTGGGGGGGTATCGGATACGCAGTATTTT,CASSSPGGGVSDTQYF
TRBV9,few,TRBJ2-3,.,TGTGCCAGCAGCCCGAGGACGCTTGATACGCAGTATTTT,CASSPRTLDTQYF
TRBV6-1,.,TRBJ2-7,.,TGTGCCAGCACAGACTACGTTCAGTACTTC,CASTDYVQYF
TRBV5-1,many,TRBJ2-1,TRBD2,TGCGCCAGCAGCCCTCTCCCACTGGCGGGGGGGCCCGATGAGCAGTTCTTC,CASSPLPLAGGPDEQFF
TRBV5-1,many,TRBJ1-6,.,TGCGCCAGCAGCTGGACAGAGAGCCTACAACATTCACCCCTCCACTTT,CASSWTESLQHSPLHF
TRBV3-1,many,TRBJ2-4,.,TGTGCCAGCAGCCAGCGAAACATTCAGTACTTC,CASSQRNIQYF
TRBV12-3/TRBV12-4,.,TRBJ2-2,TRBD2,TGTGCCAGCAGTTCAAGAGCGGGGGGGCCCGAGGATCTGCTTTTT,CASSSRAGGPEDLLF
TRBV6-1,few,TRBJ1-3,.,TGTGCCAGCAAGCAGGGCTCTGGAAACACCATATATTTT,CASKQGSGNTIYF
TRBV5-4,few,TRBJ2-7,.,TGTGCCAGCAGCCAGCCGGACTCGATCGGGTACGAGCAGTACTTC,CASSQPDSIGYEQYF
TRBV27,many,TRBJ1-2,.,TGTGCCAGCAGGGGGACCGGAGGGGGCTACACCTTC,CASRGTGGGYTF
TRBV4-1,.,TRBJ2-5,TRBD1,TGCGCGAGCAGCCCCAGACAGGGCCAAGAGACGCAGAACTTC,CASSPRQGQETQNF
TRBV28,medium-sized,TRBJ2-3,TRBD2,TGTGCCAGCAGTACCTTCCGACTAGCGGGAGCGGGAGACACAGATACGCAGTATTTT,CASSTFRLAGAGDTDTQYF
TRBV2,.,TRBJ2-5,TRBD1,TGTGCCAGCAGCGGACAGGGCCAAGAGACCCAGTACTTC,CASSGQGQETQYF
TRBV11-1,many,TRBJ2-4,TRBD2,TGTGCCAGCAGCCCGGGAGCCGGGACTAGCGGGAGTAAAAACATTCAGTACTTC,CASSPGAGTSGSKNIQYF
TRBV7-2,many,TRBJ1-6,.,TGTGCCAGCAGCTTAGCGGTCACTACAGGTGCTTCACCCCTCCACTTT,CASSLAVTTGASPLHF
TRBV4-2,.,TRBJ2-6,TRBD1,TGTGCCACCAGCCAAGGACAGGGCGCCCCCTCTGGGGCCAACGTCCTGACTTTC,CATSQGQGAPSGANVLTF
TRBV20-1,many,TRBJ1-1,TRBD1,TGCAGTGCTAGAGGCGGCAGGGGGGACACTGAAGCTTTCTTT,CSARGGRGDTEAFF
TRBV2,many,TRBJ2-7,.,TGTGCCAGCAGTACTGTACCGGGACGGTCCTCCTACGAGCAGTACTTC,CASSTVPGRSSYEQYF
TRBV11-1,many,TRBJ1-1,.,TGTGCCAGCAGCTTACTTGGTTTCCTGGACACTGAAGCTTTCTTT,CASSLLGFLDTEAFF